This is a list of T cell receptor beta chains from one sample in a study of prognosis after radiotherapy for stage I lung cancer. Using its own MiXCR run on the multiplex PCR reads, TCRdb lists one record per CDR3 protein. The data contain over 30,000 distinct CDR3 sequences, 24% of them seen just once; the ten biggest clones take up 25% to 30%. Specimen: PBMCs, collected before or after stereotactic body radiation therapy (not recorded which). The receptors stem from a donor aged 50 or older with non-small cell lung cancer. Each CDR3 is given without its conserved first and last residue.

v_gene,j_gene,CDR3aa
TRBV20-1,TRBJ2-3,SRGVTDTQY
TRBV7-2,TRBJ1-4,ASSLELFDEKLF
TRBV5-6,TRBJ2-4,ASSFRAPGAKNIQY
TRBV19,TRBJ1-5,ASRQGSGNQPQH
TRBV30,TRBJ1-5,AWRGQGLSNQPQH
TRBV20-1,TRBJ2-7,SARDSGGSSYEQY
TRBV10-2,TRBJ2-2,ASIAGAGHTGELF
TRBV28,TRBJ1-1,ASLTGTLGTEAF
TRBV30,TRBJ2-7,AWSEWDSAYEQY
TRBV20-1,TRBJ1-2,SATTRGYGYT
TRBV5-6,TRBJ2-3,ASSLKDRGADTQY
TRBV20-1,TRBJ2-1,SARGGLQAYNEQF
TRBV2,TRBJ2-7,ASTGGGGYEQY
TRBV19,TRBJ2-1,ASSISQVTKEQF
TRBV27,TRBJ1-3,ASSSRTPGRRNTIY
TRBV2,TRBJ2-5,ASSEQGPGLAQY
TRBV7-6,TRBJ2-3,ASITRWITDTQY
TRBV7-3,TRBJ2-5,ASSLGPQETQY
TRBV28,TRBJ1-2,ASSSRGGGYT
TRBV29-1,TRBJ2-2,SVGSGELF
TRBV19,TRBJ1-2,ASSINLSYT
TRBV4-1,TRBJ1-3,ASSQGLRDRVLNSGTTIY
TRBV7-9,TRBJ2-3,ASSPGTSWGGGTDTQY
TRBV6-1,TRBJ2-2,ASSDIGTGELF
TRBV4-1,TRBJ2-1,ASSQDLGGRAYNEQF
TRBV5-1,TRBJ2-2,ASRRTLQGFANTGELF
TRBV28,TRBJ1-1,ASRSGVTEAF
TRBV6-1,TRBJ2-7,ASSLLGLAEGEQY